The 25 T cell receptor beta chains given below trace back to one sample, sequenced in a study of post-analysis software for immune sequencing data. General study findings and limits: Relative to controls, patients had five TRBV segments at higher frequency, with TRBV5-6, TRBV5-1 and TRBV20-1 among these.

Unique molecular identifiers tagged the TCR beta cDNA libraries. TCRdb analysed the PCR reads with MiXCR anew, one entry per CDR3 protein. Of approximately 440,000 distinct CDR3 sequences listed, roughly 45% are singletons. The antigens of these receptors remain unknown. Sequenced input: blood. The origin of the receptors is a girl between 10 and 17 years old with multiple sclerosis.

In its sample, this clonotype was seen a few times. DNA of the CDR3: TGTGCCACGGGACTAGCGGGAACAGATACGCAGTATTTT. Protein sequence: CATGLAGTDTQYF. The J gene is TRBJ2-3, the V gene TRBV15; 13 nucleotides align to TRBD2. This CDR3 has 13 amino acids. V lost 9 bases, J lost 3 bases, and 0 bases stayed unmatched. Germline-derived CDR1 and CDR2 are LNHNV and YYDKDF (reference sequence). Supplemented by reference TRBV15 and TRBJ2-3, the full variable domain reads DAMVIQNPRYQVTQFGKPVTLSCSQTLNHNVMYWYQQKSSQAPKLLFHYYDKDFNNEADTPDNFQSRRPNTSFCFLDIRSPGLGDTAMYLCATGLAGTDTQYFGPGTRLTVL.

The CDR3 spells CASSLSSGLSNEQFF. The CDR3 bases are TGTGCCAGCAGCTTGAGTAGCGGCCTCTCCAATGAGCAGTTCTTC. The chain is built from TRBV5-5 and TRBJ2-1; maybe TRBD2 (6 bases). Germline V CDR1 and CDR2: SGHKS, YYEKEE (reference sequence). The CDR3 consists of 15 residues. V shed 1 base and J shed 6 bases, with 14 bases lying between them.

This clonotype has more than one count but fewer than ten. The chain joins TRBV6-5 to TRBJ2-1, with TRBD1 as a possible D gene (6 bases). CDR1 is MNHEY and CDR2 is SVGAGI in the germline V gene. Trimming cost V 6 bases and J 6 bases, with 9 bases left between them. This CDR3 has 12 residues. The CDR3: CASRTGSNEQFF. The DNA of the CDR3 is TGTGCCAGCAGAACAGGGAGCAATGAGCAGTTCTTC.

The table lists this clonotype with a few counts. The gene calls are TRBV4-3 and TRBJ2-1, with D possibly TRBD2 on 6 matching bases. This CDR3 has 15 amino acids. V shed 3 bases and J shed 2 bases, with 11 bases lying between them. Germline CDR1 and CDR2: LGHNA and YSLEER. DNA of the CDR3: TGCGCCAGCAGCCACCGGGAGAGGACCTACAATGAGCAGTTCTTC. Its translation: CASSHRERTYNEQFF.

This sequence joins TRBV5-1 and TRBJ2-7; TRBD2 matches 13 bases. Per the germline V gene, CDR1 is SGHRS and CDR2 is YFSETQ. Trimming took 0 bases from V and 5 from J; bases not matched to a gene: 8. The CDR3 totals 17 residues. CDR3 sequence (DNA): TGCGCCAGCAGCTTGGGGACTAGCGGGAGTCGATGGGACGAGCAGTACTTC. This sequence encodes CASSLGTSGSRWDEQYF.

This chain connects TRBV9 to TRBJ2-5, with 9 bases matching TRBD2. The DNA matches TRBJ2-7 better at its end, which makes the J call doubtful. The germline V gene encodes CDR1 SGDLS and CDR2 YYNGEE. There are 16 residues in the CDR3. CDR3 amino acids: CASSVERLAEYYEQYF. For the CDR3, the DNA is TGTGCCAGCAGCGTTGAAAGACTAGCGGAGTACTACGAGCAGTACTTC.

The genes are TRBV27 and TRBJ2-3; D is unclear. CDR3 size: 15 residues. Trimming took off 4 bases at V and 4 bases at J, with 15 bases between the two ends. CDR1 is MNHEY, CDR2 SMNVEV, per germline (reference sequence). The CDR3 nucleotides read TGTGCCAGCAGTTCCCTATTGGCCTTTGCAGATACGCAGTATTTT. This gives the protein CASSSLLAFADTQYF.

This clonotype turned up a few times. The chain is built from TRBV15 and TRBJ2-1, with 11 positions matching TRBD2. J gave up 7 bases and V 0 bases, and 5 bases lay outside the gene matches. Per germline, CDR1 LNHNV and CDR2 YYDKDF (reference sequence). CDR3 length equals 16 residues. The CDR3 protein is CATSRDLASGRNEQFF. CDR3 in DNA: TGTGCCACCAGCAGAGATCTGGCTAGCGGGAGGAATGAGCAGTTCTTC.

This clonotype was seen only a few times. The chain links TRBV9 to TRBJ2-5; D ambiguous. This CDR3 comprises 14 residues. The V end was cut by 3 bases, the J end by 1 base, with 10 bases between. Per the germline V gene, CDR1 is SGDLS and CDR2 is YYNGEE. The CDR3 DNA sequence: TGTGCCAGCAGCGGTGGTTCCCGCCAAGAGACCCAGTACTTC. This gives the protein CASSGGSRQETQYF. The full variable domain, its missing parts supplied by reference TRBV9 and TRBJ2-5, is DSGVTQTPKHLITATGQRVTLRCSPRSGDLSVYWYQQSLDQGLQFLIQYYNGEERAKGNILERFSAQQFPDLHSELNLSSLELGDSALYFCASSGGSRQETQYFGPGTRLLVL.

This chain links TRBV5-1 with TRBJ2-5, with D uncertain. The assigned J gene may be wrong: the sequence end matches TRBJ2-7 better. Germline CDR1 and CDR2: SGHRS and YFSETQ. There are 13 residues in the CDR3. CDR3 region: CASSLWAVDEQYF. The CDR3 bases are TGCGCCAGCAGCTTGTGGGCCGTGGACGAGCAGTACTTC.

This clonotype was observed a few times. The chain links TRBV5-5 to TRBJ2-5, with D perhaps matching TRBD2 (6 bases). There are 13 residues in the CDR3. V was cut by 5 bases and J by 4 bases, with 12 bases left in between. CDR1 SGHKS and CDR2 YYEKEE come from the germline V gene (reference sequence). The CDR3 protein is CASRAGGLETQYF. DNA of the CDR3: TGTGCCAGCAGGGCCGGGGGTTTAGAGACCCAGTACTTC.

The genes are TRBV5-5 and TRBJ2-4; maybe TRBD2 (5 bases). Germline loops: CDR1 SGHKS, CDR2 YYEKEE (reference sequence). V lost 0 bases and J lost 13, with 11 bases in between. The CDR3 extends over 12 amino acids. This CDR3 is CASSLESWEQYF. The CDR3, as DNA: TGTGCCAGCAGCTTGGAGTCCTGGGAGCAGTACTTC.

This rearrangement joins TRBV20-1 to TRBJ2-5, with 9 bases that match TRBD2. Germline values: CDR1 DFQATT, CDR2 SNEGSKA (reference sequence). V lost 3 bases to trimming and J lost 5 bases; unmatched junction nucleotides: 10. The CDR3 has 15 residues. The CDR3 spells CSARNIAGVGETQYF. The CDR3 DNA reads TGCAGTGCTAGGAACATAGCGGGAGTGGGGGAGACCCAGTACTTC.

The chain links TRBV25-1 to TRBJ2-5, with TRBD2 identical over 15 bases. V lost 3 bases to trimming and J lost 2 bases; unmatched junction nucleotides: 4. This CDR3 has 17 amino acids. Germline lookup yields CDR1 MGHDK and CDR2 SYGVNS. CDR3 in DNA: TGTGCCAGCAGTGAGCTAGGGACTAGCGGGAGGCAAGAGACCCAGTACTTC. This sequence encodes CASSELGTSGRQETQYF.

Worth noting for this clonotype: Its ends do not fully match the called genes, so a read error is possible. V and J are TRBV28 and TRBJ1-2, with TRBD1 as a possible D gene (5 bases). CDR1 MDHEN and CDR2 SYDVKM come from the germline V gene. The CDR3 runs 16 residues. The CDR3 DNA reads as TGTGCCCGCAGGCCAATACTTCGGGGACGCCCATATGGCTACACCTTC. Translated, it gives CARRPILRGRPYGYTF.

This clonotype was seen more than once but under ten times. The CDR3 DNA sequence: TGCAGTGCTAGGGTAGCGGGGAGGGCCATCACAGATACGCAGTATTTT. Protein product: CSARVAGRAITDTQYF. V usage is TRBV20-1 and J usage is TRBJ2-3; TRBD2 agrees at 8 bases. V shed 3 bases and J 2 bases; nucleotides not matched to a gene: 10. Germline lookup yields CDR1 DFQATT and CDR2 SNEGSKA (reference sequence). The CDR3 is 16 amino acids.

The CDR3, as DNA: TGTGCCAGCAGGCGGGACAGTCCCTCTGGGGCCAACGTCCTGACTTTC. Its translation: CASRRDSPSGANVLTF. The V and J genes are TRBV6-1 and TRBJ2-6; tentative D call: TRBD1 (7 bases). The V end lost 6 bases, the J end lost 0 bases, and 12 bases lay between the germline ends. CDR3 length: 16 residues. Per germline, CDR1 MNHNS and CDR2 SASEGT.

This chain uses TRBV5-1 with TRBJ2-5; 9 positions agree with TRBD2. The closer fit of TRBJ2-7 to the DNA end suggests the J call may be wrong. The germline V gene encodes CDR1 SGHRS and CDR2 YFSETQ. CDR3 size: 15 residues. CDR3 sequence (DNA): TGCGCCAGCAGCTTGTTTCTCGCGGGAGGGAACGAGCAGTACTTC. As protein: CASSLFLAGGNEQYF.

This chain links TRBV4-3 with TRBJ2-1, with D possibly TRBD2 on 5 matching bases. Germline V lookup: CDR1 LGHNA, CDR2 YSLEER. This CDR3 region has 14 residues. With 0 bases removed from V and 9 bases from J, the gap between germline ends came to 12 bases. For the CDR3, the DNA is TGCGCCAGCAGCCAAGATACTAGGGCGGGTGAGCAGTTCTTC. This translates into CASSQDTRAGEQFF.

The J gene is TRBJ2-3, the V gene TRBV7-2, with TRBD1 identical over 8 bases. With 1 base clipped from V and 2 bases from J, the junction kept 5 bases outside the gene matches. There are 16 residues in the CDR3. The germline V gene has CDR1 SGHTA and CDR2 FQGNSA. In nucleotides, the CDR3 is TGTGCCAGCAGCTTAGTGACAGGGGCGACCACAGATACGCAGTATTTT. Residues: CASSLVTGATTDTQYF.

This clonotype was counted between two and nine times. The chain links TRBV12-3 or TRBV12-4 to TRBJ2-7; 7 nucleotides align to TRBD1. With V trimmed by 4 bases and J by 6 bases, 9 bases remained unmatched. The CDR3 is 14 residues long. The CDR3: CASSSGRGKSEQYF. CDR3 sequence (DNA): TGTGCCAGCAGTTCGGGCAGGGGGAAAAGCGAGCAGTACTTC.

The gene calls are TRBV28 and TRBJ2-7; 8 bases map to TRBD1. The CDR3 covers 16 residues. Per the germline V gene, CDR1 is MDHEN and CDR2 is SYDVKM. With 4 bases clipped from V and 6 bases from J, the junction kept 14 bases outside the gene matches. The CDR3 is CASSSPGAGGNCEQYF. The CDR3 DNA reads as TGTGCCAGCAGTTCCCCCGGGGCAGGGGGCAATTGCGAGCAGTACTTC.

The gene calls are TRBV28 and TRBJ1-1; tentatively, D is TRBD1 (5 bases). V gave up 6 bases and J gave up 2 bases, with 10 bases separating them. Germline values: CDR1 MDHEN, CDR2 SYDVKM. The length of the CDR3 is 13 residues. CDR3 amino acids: CASRFQGNTEAFF. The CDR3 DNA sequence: TGTGCCAGCAGGTTTCAGGGAAACACTGAAGCTTTCTTT.

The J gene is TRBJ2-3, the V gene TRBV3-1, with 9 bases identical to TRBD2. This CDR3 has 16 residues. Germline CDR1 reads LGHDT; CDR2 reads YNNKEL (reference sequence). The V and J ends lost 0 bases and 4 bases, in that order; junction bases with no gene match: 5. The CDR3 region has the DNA TGTGCCAGCAGCCAAGATATAGCTAGCGGGGCAGATACGCAGTATTTT. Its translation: CASSQDIASGADTQYF.

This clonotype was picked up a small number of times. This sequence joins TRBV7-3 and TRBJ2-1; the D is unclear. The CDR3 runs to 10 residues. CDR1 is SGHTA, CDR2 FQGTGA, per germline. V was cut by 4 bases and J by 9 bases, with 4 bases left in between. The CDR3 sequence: CASSSSEQFF. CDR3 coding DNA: TGTGCCAGCAGCTCATCTGAGCAGTTCTTC.